The rows below give T cell receptor beta chains drawn from one sample of a study of CD8 T cells in Susac syndrome. TCRdb ran MiXCR on the immunoSEQ multiplex PCR reads and lists one entry per CDR3 protein. This table holds about 110,000 distinct CDR3 sequences, less than 95% found once. Sequencing was performed on CD8+ T cells from PBMCs. All receptors come from a human donor with Susac syndrome. Both conserved end residues are trimmed from each CDR3. Fields, in order: CDR3 length, J gene, D gene, V gene, CDR3 protein. D genes are given only for firm matches.

12,TRBJ1-5,NA,TRBV27,ASSPGGGNQPQH
12,TRBJ2-7,NA,TRBV20-1,SARGRKHSYEQY
12,TRBJ1-1,NA,TRBV7-6,ASSSDGLDTEAF
13,TRBJ1-1,NA,TRBV9,ASSAQPIGASEAF
10,TRBJ1-1,NA,TRBV10-3,AHRNLGTEAF
15,TRBJ2-6,NA,TRBV7-2,ASSFRDIPSGANVLT
14,TRBJ2-5,NA,TRBV6-1,ASSEPDQALQETQY
13,TRBJ1-2,NA,TRBV9,ASSPTQTEDYGYT
14,TRBJ1-1,TRBD1,TRBV2,ASSSLQGARSTEAF
10,TRBJ2-4,TRBD1,TRBV6-2/TRBV6-3,ASSFGQGIQY
13,TRBJ2-3,NA,TRBV3-1,ASSQDLPPQVTQY
12,TRBJ1-1,NA,TRBV4-3,ASSQQVMNTEAF
13,TRBJ2-7,NA,TRBV23-1,ASRPVRGLQGEQY
15,TRBJ1-1,TRBD1,TRBV7-8,ASSFFGTGGRNTEAF
13,TRBJ2-1,TRBD2,TRBV9,ASSVGEASGGEQF
12,TRBJ2-7,NA,TRBV7-3,ASSLRDGQHEQY
12,TRBJ2-5,NA,TRBV9,ASSPRHSQETQY
10,TRBJ1-2,NA,TRBV6-6,ATRGPDYGYT
13,TRBJ2-7,NA,TRBV15,ATSTTWGTTYEQY
9,TRBJ2-5,NA,TRBV24-1,ATSDGETQY
12,TRBJ2-2,TRBD2,TRBV29-1,SVASGGATGELF
13,TRBJ1-2,NA,TRBV9,ASSPVSDAPYGYT
12,TRBJ2-7,NA,TRBV14,ASSQGLGSHEQY
14,TRBJ2-3,TRBD1,TRBV13,ASSLSEGGFTDTQY
13,TRBJ1-1,NA,TRBV5-6,ASSPRPGAGTEAF
11,TRBJ1-1,NA,TRBV19,ASSIRMNTEAF
8,TRBJ1-1,NA,TRBV20-1,SAPGPGAF
14,TRBJ1-1,NA,TRBV9,ASSAEGRSYNTEAF
11,TRBJ1-2,NA,TRBV12-3/TRBV12-4,ASSFNRDYGYT
10,TRBJ2-7,NA,TRBV7-9,ASSLQGGEQY
13,TRBJ1-5,NA,TRBV15,ATSRDRASNQPQH
15,TRBJ1-3,NA,TRBV18,ASSPRGADISGNTIY
15,TRBJ1-6,NA,TRBV7-6,ASSLSGAGSYNSPLH
13,TRBJ2-7,TRBD2,TRBV20-1,SAGEIAGISYEQY
14,TRBJ2-7,TRBD1,TRBV13,ASSPLGQGASYEQY
10,TRBJ2-1,NA,TRBV6-2/TRBV6-3,ASSSWRNEQF
14,TRBJ2-5,TRBD2,TRBV12-3/TRBV12-4,ASRYRLAGAQETQY